This T cell receptor (beta chain) was identified in a study of T cell repertoires in cytomegalovirus infection (dated by TCRdb to between 2018 and 2020). About the investigation overall: Recently identified HLA-C-restricted CMV epitopes, whose presentation resists viral immunomodulation, were targeted by peptide stimulations together with well-studied HLA-B-restricted epitopes. Donor HLA type was relevant to the analysis, because carriage of CMV infection together with the matching HLA type was indicated by public TCR beta signatures.

The full study reports these points: The ex vivo response was dominated by HLA-C-restricted CMV-specific TCR beta clonotypes, which also provided the single most frequent clonotype in two of eight donors. In both this cohort and an independent cohort of 350 or so donors, the cumulative frequency of public TCR beta family members distinguished carriers of CMV infection plus the relevant HLA type.

This clonotype was seen repeatedly, ten times or more. Its antigen has not been determined. No much larger clonotype is one base removed from it; base qualities were not supplied. The data were produced on an Illumina HiSeq 1500. TCRdb reran the public reads through fastp at Q25 and MiXCR, keeping productive beta chains. Identical CDR3 protein sequences are pooled into one entry, listed with their most common genes and DNA. This sample comprises approximately 910,000 distinct CDR3 sequences, around 29% of them detected only once. Roughly 13% of the sample is taken by the ten largest. Counted from cysteine to phenylalanine, this CDR3 has 14 amino acids. Just CDR3 DNA is preserved here, 42 bases in frame from base 1. CDR1 is given as SEHNR and CDR2 as FQNEAQ, both from the germline V gene (reference sequence). The V end loses 4 bases and the J end loses 2 bases, and a stretch of 12 bases separates them.

The treatment or condition label corresponds to: in vitro stimulation with specific CMV peptide epitopes to enrich CMV-specific T cells. Sequenced here: cultured CD8+ T cells from PBMCs, sampled from culture after CMV antigen stimulation. The sequence derives from a human donor in good health (CMV status not recorded). Some clones in this sample may be carry-over from other donors' samples. This receptor chain uses TRBV7-9 and TRBJ2-7; matching of 7 bases hints at TRBD1 as the D gene. The nucleotides read TGTGCCAGCAGCTCGCGGGACAGTCCCTACGAGCAGTACTTC. Its translation is CASSSRDSPYEQYF.